The present TCR beta chain was sequenced within a study of CD8+ T cells in alopecia areata. For the study at large: Tofacitinib exposure lasted 6 to 18 months, followed by 6 months off drug.

TCR sequencing used cDNA made by reverse transcription of extracted RNA. TCRdb's copy holds only in-frame clones and misses some; the assay was immunoSEQ multiplex PCR. The sample has 80,000 to 100,000 clones, 35% to 45% seen once. Sorting separated CD4+ and CD8+ T cells out of PBMCs. Trimming stripped 3 bases from V and 3 bases from J, with 5 bases between. The CDR3 consists of 12 residues. Germline CDR1 is SQVTM and CDR2 is ANQGSEA. This sequence was found in a human donor with alopecia areata. The sequencing sample was made of CD4+ T cells sorted from blood. J is TRBJ2-2 and V is TRBV29-1; a possible D gene is TRBD1 (5 bases). CDR3 nucleotides: TGCAGCGTTGACAGGGACACCGGGGAGCTGTTTTTT. Translated, it gives CSVDRDTGELFF.